These T cell receptor beta chains were read from a single sample in a study of tumor-infiltrating lymphocytes in oesophageal squamous cell carcinoma. MiXCR, applied by TCRdb to the PCR reads, yields one record per CDR3 protein. Of fewer than 15,000 distinct CDR3 sequences in the sample, under 70% were seen once. The sequenced sample was esophageal tumor tissue. Receptors originate from a male donor with esophageal squamous cell carcinoma. CDR3s include the opening cysteine and the closing phenylalanine or tryptophan. The order of the fields is CDR3 length, J gene, V gene, clone size, D gene, CDR3 protein, CDR3 DNA. D genes are given only for firm matches. Rows may omit the clone size; those that give it use once, few, many or a size class.

12,TRBJ2-1,TRBV12-3/TRBV12-4,-,-,CASTTDSPQQFF,TGTGCCAGCACCACTGACAGTCCTCAGCAGTTCTTC
17,TRBJ2-1,TRBV6-6,-,-,CASKAGFDGAACYEQFF,TGTGCCAGCAAGGCAGGGTTCGACGGAGCGGCCTGCTACGAGCAGTTCTTC
15,TRBJ2-3,TRBV7-2,large,-,CASSLAGSVTDTQYF,TGTGCCAGCAGCTTAGCCGGATCAGTCACAGATACGCAGTATTTT
18,TRBJ1-2,TRBV5-5,-,TRBD1,CASSLRGQGAVNPYGYTF,TGTGCCAGCAGCTTGCGCGGACAGGGGGCCGTAAACCCCTATGGCTACACCTTC
14,TRBJ2-2,TRBV6-1,-,TRBD1,CASRNRGRTGELFF,TGTGCCAGCAGAAACAGGGGGCGGACCGGGGAGCTGTTTTTT
12,TRBJ2-1,TRBV7-2,few,-,CASSLARNEQFF,TGTGCCAGCAGCTTAGCTCGCAATGAGCAGTTCTTC
14,TRBJ2-7,TRBV6-5,few,TRBD1,CASRKTGLFYEQYF,TGTGCCAGCAGGAAGACAGGGCTTTTTTACGAGCAGTACTTC
13,TRBJ2-7,TRBV6-1,-,-,CASSPGQIYEQYF,TGTGCCAGCAGCCCGGGACAAATATACGAGCAGTACTTC
14,TRBJ2-1,TRBV7-2,-,-,CASSYPSSYNEQFF,TGTGCCAGCAGCTACCCCTCCTCCTACAATGAGCAGTTCTTC
18,TRBJ2-5,TRBV7-2,-,TRBD2,CASSFGGGAGVGWETQYF,TGTGCCAGCAGCTTTGGGGGTGGAGCGGGAGTGGGCTGGGAGACCCAGTACTTC
14,TRBJ1-4,TRBV7-2,-,-,CASSARDLNEKLFF,TGTGCCAGCAGCGCCCGGGATCTGAATGAAAAACTGTTTTTT
16,TRBJ2-1,TRBV7-3,-,TRBD2,CASSYSSGGLGGEQFF,TGTGCCAGCAGCTACTCTAGCGGGGGACTAGGGGGAGAGCAGTTCTTC
15,TRBJ2-7,TRBV6-1,-,-,CASSERAHLSYEQYF,TGTGCCAGCAGTGAACGGGCCCACCTCTCCTACGAGCAGTACTTC